Listed here are 6 T cell receptor beta chains from one sample, sequenced in a study of CD8+ T cells in alopecia areata (dated by TCRdb to between 2018 and 2020). Library preparation was by the immunoSEQ multiplex PCR assay. RNA was extracted from all samples and reverse transcribed into cDNA as template for TCR sequencing. Here the immuneACCESS table is served through TCRdb, limited to in-frame sequences with V and J called. Missing clones are a known gap in these copies; in checked studies unresolved V genes cover under half, and the rest lacks a known reason. This sample comprises 95,000 to 100,000 clones, about 58% of them detected only once. The ten largest clones represent about a sixth of the sample. In the paper's terms, the time point label means: more than 3 weeks on oral tofacitinib. Explained via the paper, the treatment or condition label denotes: oral pan-JAK inhibitor, 5-10 mg twice daily.

The sequenced sample was CD8+ T cells sorted from blood, obtained at week 4, from a patient treated with tofacitinib. The receptors derive from a human donor with alopecia areata.

This sequence joins TRBV7-9 and TRBJ1-6; TRBD1 is a possible D gene (6 bases). Deletions cut 6 bases from V and 7 bases from J, with 16 bases between. Germline V lookup: CDR1 SEHNR, CDR2 FQNEAQ (reference sequence). This CDR3 region has 15 residues. DNA for the CDR3: TGTGCCAGCAGTTCAGGGGTTGTAGGGAATTCACCCCTCCACTTT. It codes for CASSSGVVGNSPLHF.

V usage is TRBV5-5 and J usage is TRBJ2-7; the D is unclear. The CDR3 has 12 amino acids. V was shortened by 1 base and J by 1 base, with 3 bases between the two germline ends. The germline gives CDR1 SGHKS, CDR2 YYEKEE (reference sequence). The CDR3 DNA sequence: TGTGCCAGCAGCTTGTTGTCCTACGAGCAGTACTTC. Translating it yields CASSLLSYEQYF.

The chain recombines TRBV25-1 with TRBJ2-7; D is undetermined. Germline-derived CDR1 and CDR2 are MGHDK and SYGVNS. Trimming took 3 bases from V and 2 from J, leaving 8 bases between them. The CDR3 has 13 amino acids. CDR3 sequence (DNA): TGTGCCAGCAGTGAGGGAAGCGCCTACGAGCAGTACTTC. This translates into CASSEGSAYEQYF.

The CDR3 region is CASSQLVRGTGELFF. CDR3 nucleotides: TGCGCCAGCAGCCAATTGGTGAGAGGCACCGGGGAGCTGTTTTTT. The V call is TRBV4-1, the J call TRBJ2-2; D not resolved. V was clipped by 2 bases and J by 4 bases, with 11 bases between them. The CDR3 covers 15 residues. The germline gives CDR1 MGHRA, CDR2 YSYEKL.

The rearrangement uses TRBV5-4 and TRBJ2-1; TRBD2 agrees at 8 bases. Germline loops: CDR1 SGHNT, CDR2 YYREEE (reference sequence). With 6 bases clipped from V and 6 bases from J, the junction kept 11 bases outside the gene matches. The CDR3 runs to 15 residues. DNA of the CDR3: TGTGCCAGCATACCAGCGGGAGTTAACCCCAATGAGCAGTTCTTC. It yields the protein CASIPAGVNPNEQFF.

This chain connects TRBV29-1 to TRBJ2-1, with D perhaps matching TRBD2 (5 bases). V shed 7 bases and J shed 6 bases, with 16 bases lying between them. This CDR3 region has 13 residues. In germline, CDR1 is SQVTM, CDR2 ANQGSEA. The CDR3 spells CSGTDSLGNEQFF. The DNA for the CDR3 is TGCAGCGGCACGGACTCGCTCGGCAATGAGCAGTTCTTC.